The sequence of this TCR beta chain was determined in a study of early T cells in non-severe SARS-CoV-2 infection. Many counts were recorded for this clonotype. TCRdb used MiXCR to reprocess the 5' RACE reads, holding one entry per CDR3 protein. The table includes under 100,000 distinct CDR3 sequences, approximately 9.9% detected once. V lost 3 bases, J lost 0 bases, and 14 bases lay in between. The CDR3 spans 16 residues. The sequence came from an adult who was a healthcare worker with PCR-confirmed SARS-CoV-2 infection or an uninfected control (not recorded which). Sequencing was done on a sample of whole blood. The rearrangement links TRBV12-3 or TRBV12-4 to TRBJ1-1; D may be TRBD1 (5 bases). This chain's CDR3 is CASSFSVGGLNTEAFF. CDR3 sequence (DNA): TGTGCCAGCAGTTTTTCTGTCGGGGGTCTGAACACTGAAGCTTTCTTT.